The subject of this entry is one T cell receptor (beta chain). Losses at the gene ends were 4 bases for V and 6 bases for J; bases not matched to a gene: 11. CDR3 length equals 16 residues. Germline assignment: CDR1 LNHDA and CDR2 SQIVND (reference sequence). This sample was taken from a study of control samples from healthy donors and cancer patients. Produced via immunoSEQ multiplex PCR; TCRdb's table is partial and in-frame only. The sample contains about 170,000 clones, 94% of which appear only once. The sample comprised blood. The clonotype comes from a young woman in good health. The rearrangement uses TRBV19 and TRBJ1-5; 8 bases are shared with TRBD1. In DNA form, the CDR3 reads TGTGCCAGTAGTACCCGTATAAACGACAGGGGTCAGCCCCAGCATTTT. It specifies CASSTRINDRGQPQHF.